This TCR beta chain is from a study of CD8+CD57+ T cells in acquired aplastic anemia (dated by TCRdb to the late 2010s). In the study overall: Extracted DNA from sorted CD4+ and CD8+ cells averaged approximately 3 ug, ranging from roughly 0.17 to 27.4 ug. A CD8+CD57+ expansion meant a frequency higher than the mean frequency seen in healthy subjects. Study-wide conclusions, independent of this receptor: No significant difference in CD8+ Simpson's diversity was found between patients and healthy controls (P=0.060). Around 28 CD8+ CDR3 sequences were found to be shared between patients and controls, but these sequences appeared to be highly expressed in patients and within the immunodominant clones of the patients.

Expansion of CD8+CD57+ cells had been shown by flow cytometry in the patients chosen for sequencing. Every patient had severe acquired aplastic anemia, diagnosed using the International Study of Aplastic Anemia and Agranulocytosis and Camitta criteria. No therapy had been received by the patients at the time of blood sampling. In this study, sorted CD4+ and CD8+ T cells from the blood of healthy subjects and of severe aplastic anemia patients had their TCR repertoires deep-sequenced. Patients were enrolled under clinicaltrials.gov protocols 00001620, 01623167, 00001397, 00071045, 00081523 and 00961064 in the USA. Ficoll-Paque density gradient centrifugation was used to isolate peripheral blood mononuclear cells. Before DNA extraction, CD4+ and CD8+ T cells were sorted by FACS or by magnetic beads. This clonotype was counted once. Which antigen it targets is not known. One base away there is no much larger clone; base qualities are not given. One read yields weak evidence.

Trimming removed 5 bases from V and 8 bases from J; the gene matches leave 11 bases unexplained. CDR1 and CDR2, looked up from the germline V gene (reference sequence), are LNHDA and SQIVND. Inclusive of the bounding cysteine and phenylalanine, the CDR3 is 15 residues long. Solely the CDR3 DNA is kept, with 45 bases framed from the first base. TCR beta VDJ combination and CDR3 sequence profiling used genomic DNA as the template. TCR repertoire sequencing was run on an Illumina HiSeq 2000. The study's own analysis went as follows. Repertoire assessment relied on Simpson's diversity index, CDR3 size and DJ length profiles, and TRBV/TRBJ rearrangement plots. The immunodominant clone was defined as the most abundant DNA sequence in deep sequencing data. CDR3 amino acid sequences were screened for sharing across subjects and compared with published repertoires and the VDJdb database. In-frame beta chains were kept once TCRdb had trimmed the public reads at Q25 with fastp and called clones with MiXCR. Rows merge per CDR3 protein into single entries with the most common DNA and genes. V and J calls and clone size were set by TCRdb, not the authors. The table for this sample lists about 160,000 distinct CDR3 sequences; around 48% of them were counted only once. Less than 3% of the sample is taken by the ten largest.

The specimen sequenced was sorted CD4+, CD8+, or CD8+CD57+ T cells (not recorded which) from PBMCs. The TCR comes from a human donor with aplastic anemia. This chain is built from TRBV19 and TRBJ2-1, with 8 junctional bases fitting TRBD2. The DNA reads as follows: TGTGCCAGTAGTGCCCTAGGACTAGCTGTCCATGAGCAGTTCTTC. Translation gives CASSALGLAVHEQFF.